This paragraph reports one T cell receptor (beta chain). There is no known antigen for this receptor. Within one base of it there is no much larger clone, and no base qualities were kept. To prepare the library, the immunoSEQ multiplex PCR assay was applied. The multiplex PCR relied on a mix of 60 forward primers for TCR Vbeta segments and 13 reverse primers for TCR Jbeta segments. The CDR3 region of rearranged TCR beta genes was amplified from genomic DNA by a multiplex PCR assay. The amplified TCR beta libraries were sequenced on the Illumina HiSeq System as 87-base-pair reads. For the original study's pipeline: In a later analysis, some 80 million unique TCR beta chains were counted across the 500 to 850 repertoires, and around 11 million of these chains were shared by at least two donors. A nearest-neighbor algorithm error-corrected the raw reads and collapsed the reads into unique sequences, merging closely related sequences to remove PCR and sequencing errors. V, D and J gene segments were assigned by aligning CDR3 sequences to IMGT reference sequences. Each retained sequence needed at least a six-nucleotide match to both a V gene segment and a J gene segment. Rearrangements were called productive when the CDR3 lacked stop codons and stayed in frame with V and J; all others were non-productive. Following IMGT convention, CDR3 was defined as the stretch from the second conserved V-encoded cysteine to the conserved J-encoded phenylalanine. Sequences without an unambiguous match to a single V gene segment were excluded from the earlier analysis of a few hundred of the donors. An earlier analysis of about 600 of the donors called V segments functional above 56.7% productive rearrangements and segregating when the between-donor standard deviation exceeded 5%. A statistical classification framework was built to diagnose cytomegalovirus status from the catalog of TCR beta chain sequences. In a later analysis, TCR nucleotide sequences were compared against IMGT/GENE-DB human TR gene sequences so that V and J genes could be assigned. In a later analysis, CDR3 sequences and most-parsimonious VDJ recombination scenarios were assigned using the TCRdist pipeline. A later analysis defined each TCR beta chain by its CDR3 amino acid sequence plus V-gene family, and excluded reads lacking a unique V-gene family. A later analysis removed roughly 590 highly shared, low-generation-probability nucleotide sequences to deal with suspected cross-contamination and a sequencing artifact. In a later analysis, a clonal expansion index for each public chain was calculated from normalized within-repertoire ranks of inferred template counts. In a later analysis, generation probabilities were computed with a VDJ recombination model fitted to out-of-frame rearrangements, and the resulting probabilities were checked against IGoR. A later analysis scored TCR-TCR, TCR-HLA and TCR-CMV co-occurrence with hypergeometric tests, applying a repertoire-size bias correction to TCR pairs. To estimate false discovery rates, a later analysis permuted the HLA or CMV assignments 20 times. In a later analysis, co-occurring TCRs were grouped with DBSCAN, and TCRdist sequence similarity was added when clustering was performed within HLA-allele-positive subsets. For co-occurrence clustering, repertoires with fewer than 30,000 or more than 120,000 public chains were excluded, along with roughly 5 repertoires with anomalous nucleotide sharing. TCRdb took this table from immuneACCESS and kept in-frame rearrangements with V and J called. Such tables lack part of the clones; where checked against another copy, unresolved V genes explain under half of the gap, and the rest is unexplained. V, J and clone size are those of that table, while D and trimming were read from the DNA. Recorded for this sample are 150,000 to 200,000 clones; roughly 72% of them occurred a single time. Of the sample, approximately 2.1% is held by the ten largest clones.

The cohort consisted of 600 to 700 healthy bone marrow donors. Cohort members were all nominally healthy when sampled, although unrecorded immune exposures were likely present. The donor tested CMV seronegative and was one of the 352 seronegative cohort members. Every donor gave a peripheral blood sample, and the peripheral blood mononuclear cells from that sample were used for TCR beta sequencing. The Qiagen DNeasy Blood Extraction Kit was used to extract genomic DNA from the blood cell samples. This entry comes from a study of cytomegalovirus exposure and HLA in healthy donors (dated by TCRdb to about 2017). For context, the study as a whole: In an earlier analysis of fewer than 750 of the donors, 276 Gb of sequence data and roughly 100 million unique TCR beta sequences from 150 million to 200 million T cells were reported. Roughly 290 gigabases of sequencing data and around 90 million unique TCR sequences made up an early release that covered about 640 HLA-typed donors. Among the approximately 430 genotyped donors, around 81% belonged to the genetic ancestry cluster associated with self-reported Caucasian donors. The study aimed to test whether signatures of past pathogen exposure could be identified by cataloging public T cell receptors. The study used immunosequencing to profile the T cell repertoires of 670 or so subjects and linked those repertoires to cytomegalovirus serostatus. Besides the first cohort of around 700 subjects, a separate validation cohort made up of 120 different subjects was used. To predict cytomegalovirus infection status, the study combined high-throughput TCR immunosequencing, statistical association of individual TCRs with disease status, and machine learning. In a later analysis, previously published TCR beta repertoires from 500 to 750 donors were re-analyzed and high-resolution HLA genotyping was added so that TCR occurrence patterns could be studied. Rather than using new phenotypic data, the later analysis identified candidate immune exposures from TCR beta sequences and from how often those sequences occurred across donors. An earlier analysis of several hundred of the donors used high-throughput TCR beta sequencing to judge whether each TCR beta V gene segment behaved as functional or pseudogenic. Donor age, sex, ethnicity and CMV serostatus were compiled alongside the repertoire data. Genome-wide SNP genotypes for about three fifths of the roughly 670 donors were used in a later genetic analysis, which treated that subset as a discovery cohort. Every discovery cohort repertoire had been produced on one sequencing platform. HLA typing included class I and class II loci at four-digit resolution. The number of donors typed differed by locus, with roughly 620-630 for A, B, C, DRB1 and DQB1, about 500 for DQA1, 600 to 610 for DPA1, and under 490 for DPB1. Four to six DR-DQ haplotypes were handled as single units for association and clustering, since linkage in the cohort was strong. Across 398 genotyped donors of the cohort, an average of approximately 240,000 unique TCR beta nucleotide sequences per donor were sequenced, and roughly 17% of those sequences were non-productive. What the research found in general, with its limitations: When HLA alleles, especially DR and DQ, strongly co-occurred, attributing TCR associations to individual alleles was difficult. The cohort was sequenced for TCR beta chains only, and without alpha or paired-chain data the features that could be detected were limited. An earlier analysis of approximately 500 of the donors showed that most TCR beta V segments appeared in productive rearrangements either about 90% or about 30% of the time, which broadly matched IMGT annotations. Because counts were too low, more than 15 rarely observed V segments, including chromosome 9 orphons, were left out of the earlier analysis of 587 of the donors. An association between a missense DCLRE1C variant and V-gene and J-gene trimming of TCR beta chains was found in a later genetic analysis and replicated in an independent cohort. Some IMGT-functional V segments, including TRBV6-2 and TRBV6-3, could not be distinguished by the 87-base-pair reads and were therefore excluded. In vitro tests confirmed that a few of the cytomegalovirus-associated TCR beta chains recognize cytomegalovirus antigens. A further reported finding was that TCR beta sequences accurately predicted the HLA-A and HLA-B alleles for most subjects in the first cohort. In the study, 150 to 200 TCR beta chains were listed as associated with cytomegalovirus. A later analysis found that most CMV-associated TCR beta chains appeared HLA-restricted, with HLA associations seemingly driven largely by CMV exposure. Several of the top co-occurrence clusters appeared to be linked to parvovirus B19, influenza, CMV and Epstein-Barr virus, according to a later analysis. Specific HLA alleles were associated with more than 15,000 TCR beta sequences at a false discovery rate of 0.05 in a later analysis. In a later genetic analysis, fewer N-insertions in productive TCRs were reported among donors in an Asian-associated ancestry cluster than the approximately 710-donor mean. A cluster of highly shared sequence variants was judged likely to represent a technical artifact of the sequencing pipeline. CMV serostatus was the only immune exposure information available for the cohort. Because HLA typing was unavailable for some donors at each locus, only the typed subset was used in association tests. Most TCR sequences were observed very rarely across donors, whereas some public TCRs were present in many individuals. The presence/absence analyses assumed that sequencing depth was roughly uniform across donors, and that assumption may not be true. A later analysis found that HLA-associated TCR beta chains were more clonally expanded and had lower generation probabilities than equally common non-associated chains. Linkage disequilibrium might explain the correlated functional status among segregating V segments, but an unknown experimental factor could not be ruled out. According to the authors, the approach could potentially be generalized to other disease states and immunological phenotypes. According to a later analysis, TCR association rates differed among HLA loci, with DRB1 alleles showing the most associated TCRs and HLA-C alleles showing the fewest. The classifier was reported to diagnose cytomegalovirus status with high specificity and sensitivity in both the original and validation cohorts.

V ends up 5 bases short and J 0 bases short, with an unmatched junction base count of 3. The CDR3 measures 16 amino acids from cysteine to phenylalanine. Only CDR3 DNA is held: 48 bases, read in frame from base 1. Sequences MDHEN (CDR1) and SYDVKM (CDR2) are obtained from the germline V gene. The chain links TRBV28 with TRBJ1-3, and TRBD1 matches 11 of the central bases. The clonotype originates from a man younger than 45 in good health and CMV-seronegative. The sequenced sample consisted of PBMCs. The CDR3 reads CASSRTGGYSGNTIYF. DNA sequence: TGTGCCAGCAGTAGGACAGGGGGCTACTCTGGAAACACCATATATTTT.